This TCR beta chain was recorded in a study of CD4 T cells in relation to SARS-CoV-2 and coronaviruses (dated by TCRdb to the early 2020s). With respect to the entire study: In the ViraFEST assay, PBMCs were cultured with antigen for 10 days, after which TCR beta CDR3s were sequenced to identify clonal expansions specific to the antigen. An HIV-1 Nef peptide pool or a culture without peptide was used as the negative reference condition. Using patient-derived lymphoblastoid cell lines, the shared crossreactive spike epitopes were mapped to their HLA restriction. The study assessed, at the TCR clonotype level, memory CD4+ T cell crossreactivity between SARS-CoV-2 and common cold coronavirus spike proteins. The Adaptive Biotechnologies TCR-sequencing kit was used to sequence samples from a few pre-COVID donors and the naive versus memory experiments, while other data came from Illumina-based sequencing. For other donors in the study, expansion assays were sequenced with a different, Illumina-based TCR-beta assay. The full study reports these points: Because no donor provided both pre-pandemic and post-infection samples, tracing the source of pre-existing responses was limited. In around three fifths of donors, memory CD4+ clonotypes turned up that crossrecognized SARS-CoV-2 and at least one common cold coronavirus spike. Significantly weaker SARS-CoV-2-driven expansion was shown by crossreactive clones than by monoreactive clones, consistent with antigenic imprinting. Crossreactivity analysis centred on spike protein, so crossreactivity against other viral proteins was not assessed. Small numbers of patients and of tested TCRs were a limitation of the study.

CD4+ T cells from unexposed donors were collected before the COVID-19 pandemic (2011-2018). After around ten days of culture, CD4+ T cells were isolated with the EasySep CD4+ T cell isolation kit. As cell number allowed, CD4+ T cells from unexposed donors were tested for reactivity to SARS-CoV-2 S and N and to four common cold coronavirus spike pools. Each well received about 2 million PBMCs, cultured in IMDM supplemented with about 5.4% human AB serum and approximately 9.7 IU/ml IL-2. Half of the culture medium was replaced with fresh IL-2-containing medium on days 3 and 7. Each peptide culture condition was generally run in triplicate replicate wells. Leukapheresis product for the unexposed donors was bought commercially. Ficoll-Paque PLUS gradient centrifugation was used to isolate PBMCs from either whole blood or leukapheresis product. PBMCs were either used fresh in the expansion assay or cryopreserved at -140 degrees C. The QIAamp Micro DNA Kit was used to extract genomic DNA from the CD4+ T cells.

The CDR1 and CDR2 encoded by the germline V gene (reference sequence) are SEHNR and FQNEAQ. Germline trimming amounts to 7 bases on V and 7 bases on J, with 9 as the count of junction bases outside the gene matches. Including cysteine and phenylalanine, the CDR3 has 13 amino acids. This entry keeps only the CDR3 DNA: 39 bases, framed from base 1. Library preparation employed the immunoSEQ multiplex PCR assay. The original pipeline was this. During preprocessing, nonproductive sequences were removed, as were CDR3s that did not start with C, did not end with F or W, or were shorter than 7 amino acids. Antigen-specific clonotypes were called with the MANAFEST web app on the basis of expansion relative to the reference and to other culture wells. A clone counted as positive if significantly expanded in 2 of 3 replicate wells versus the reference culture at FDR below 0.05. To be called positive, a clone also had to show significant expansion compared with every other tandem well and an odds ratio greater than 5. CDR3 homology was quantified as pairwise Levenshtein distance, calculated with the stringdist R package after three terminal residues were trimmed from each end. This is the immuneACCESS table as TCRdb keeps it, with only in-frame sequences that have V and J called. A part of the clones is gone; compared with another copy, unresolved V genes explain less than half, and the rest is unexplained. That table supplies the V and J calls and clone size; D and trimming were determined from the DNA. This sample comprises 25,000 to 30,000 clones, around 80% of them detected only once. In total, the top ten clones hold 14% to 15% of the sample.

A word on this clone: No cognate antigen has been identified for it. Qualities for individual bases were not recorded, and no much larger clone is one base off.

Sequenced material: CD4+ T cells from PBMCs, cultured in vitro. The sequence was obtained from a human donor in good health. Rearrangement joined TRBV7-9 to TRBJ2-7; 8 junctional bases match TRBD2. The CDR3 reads CASTERESGEQYF. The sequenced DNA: TGTGCCAGCACCGAGCGGGAGTCGGGTGAGCAGTACTTC.